This entry describes one TCR beta chain. Its specificity is unknown. Extracted RNA was reverse transcribed, and the resulting cDNA served as sequencing template. The protocol was immunoSEQ multiplex PCR, while the TCRdb copy is restricted to in-frame clones and leaves out a portion. The sample contains roughly 190,000 clones, 60% of which appear only once. The V and J ends lost 6 bases and 6 bases, in that order; junction bases with no gene match: 10. CDR1 and CDR2 from the germline V gene are KGHSH and LQKENI. CDR3 size: 15 residues. This record comes from a study of CD8+ T cells in alopecia areata. Treatment indicated: oral pan-JAK inhibitor, 5-10 mg twice daily. The study team obtained lesional scalp punch biopsies and peripheral blood from alopecia areata patients. Study-wide findings and caveats: The study found higher clonality in lesional than normal scalp, especially in alopecia totalis/universalis.

The rearrangement joins TRBV18 to TRBJ1-5; TRBD1 agrees at 8 bases. The sequenced sample was CD4+ T cells sorted from blood, obtained at week 4, from a patient treated with tofacitinib. The origin of this receptor is a human donor with alopecia areata. CDR3 loop: CASSLQGQGSQPQHF. The CDR3 coding sequence is TGTGCCAGCTCCCTACAAGGACAGGGATCTCAGCCCCAGCATTTT.